These T cell receptor beta chains were read from a single sample in a study of cytomegalovirus exposure and HLA in healthy donors. Profiled with immunoSEQ multiplex PCR; TCRdb holds only in-frame clones, not every one. The sample holds some 130,000 clones; about 80% are singletons and the top ten take 1.2%. The source material was PBMCs. The source is a man aged 45-65 years in good health and CMV-seronegative. Both conserved end residues are part of each CDR3. D genes are given only for firm matches. Only part of the rows carry a size: once, few, many, or a class if the clone is expanded.

size: NA
V: TRBV27
J: TRBJ1-1
D: NA
DNA: TGTGCCAGCAGGAAGGATATGGGGAGGATGAACACTGAAGCTTTCTTT
CDR3: CASRKDMGRMNTEAFF

size: NA
V: TRBV5-6
J: TRBJ2-5
D: TRBD2
DNA: TGTGCCAGCAGCCCGGTCAGAGGGAGGGAGCAAGAGACCCAGTACTTC
CDR3: CASSPVRGREQETQYF

size: few
V: TRBV5-6
J: TRBJ2-6
D: NA
DNA: TGTGCCAGCACCCCCCTGGGGGGGGCCATTGTCTCTGGGGCCAACGTCCTGACTTTC
CDR3: CASTPLGGAIVSGANVLTF

size: few
V: TRBV7-2
J: TRBJ2-1
D: TRBD2
DNA: TGTGCCAGCAGCTTATTAAGGACTAGCGGGATCGATGAGCAGTTCTTC
CDR3: CASSLLRTSGIDEQFF

size: NA
V: TRBV2
J: TRBJ1-5
D: TRBD1
DNA: TGTGCCAGCAGAGGACAGGGGCACAGCAATCAGCCCCAGCATTTT
CDR3: CASRGQGHSNQPQHF

size: NA
V: TRBV29-1
J: TRBJ2-5
D: NA
DNA: TGCAGCGTTGTGGGGGCGGCGGAGACCCAGTACTTC
CDR3: CSVVGAAETQYF

size: few
V: TRBV10-3
J: TRBJ2-2
D: TRBD2
DNA: TGTGCCATCAGTCAGACTAGCGGGCGTACAACCGGGGAGCTGTTTTTT
CDR3: CAISQTSGRTTGELFF

size: few
V: TRBV6-1
J: TRBJ2-1
D: TRBD2
DNA: TGTGCCAGCCACTGGACTAGCGGGAGCGATGAGCAGTTCTTC
CDR3: CASHWTSGSDEQFF

size: NA
V: TRBV27
J: TRBJ1-3
D: TRBD1
DNA: TGTGCCAGCAGTTCGCCGGGACAGGGAAACACCATATATTTT
CDR3: CASSSPGQGNTIYF

size: once
V: TRBV9
J: TRBJ1-1
D: NA
DNA: TGTGCCAGCAGCGTAAAGGGGGACACTGAAGCTTTCTTT
CDR3: CASSVKGDTEAFF

size: NA
V: TRBV7-2
J: TRBJ2-2
D: TRBD1
DNA: TGTGCCAGCAGCTCCCGGGACAGGGTTTTGGGCACCGGGGAGCTGTTTTTT
CDR3: CASSSRDRVLGTGELFF

size: NA
V: TRBV30
J: TRBJ2-7
D: NA
DNA: TGTGCCTGGATTATCGGAGAAGAGCAGTACTTC
CDR3: CAWIIGEEQYF

size: NA
V: TRBV13
J: TRBJ1-4
D: NA
DNA: TGTGCCAGCAGCTTTGGGAGTAATGAAAAACTGTTTTTT
CDR3: CASSFGSNEKLFF

size: NA
V: TRBV28
J: TRBJ2-7
D: TRBD1
DNA: TGTGCCAGCAGTTTCGGGCAGGGGGTGGACTACGAGCAGTACTTC
CDR3: CASSFGQGVDYEQYF

size: once
V: TRBV9
J: TRBJ2-2
D: NA
DNA: TGTGCCAGCAGCGTACGGGGGGCCGCCACCGGGGAGCTGTTTTTT
CDR3: CASSVRGAATGELFF

size: NA
V: TRBV11-2
J: TRBJ2-2
D: NA
DNA: TGTGCCAGCAGCTTAACTGGACAGACCCCCGGGGAGCTGTTTTTT
CDR3: CASSLTGQTPGELFF

size: once
V: TRBV19
J: TRBJ2-2
D: NA
DNA: TGTGCCAGTAGTGGGGGCTCAATCCGCACCGGGGAGCTGTTTTTT
CDR3: CASSGGSIRTGELFF

size: NA
V: TRBV29-1
J: TRBJ2-7
D: TRBD1
DNA: TGCAGCGCACGACAGGGATGGGCCGAGCAGTACTTC
CDR3: CSARQGWAEQYF

size: few
V: TRBV15
J: TRBJ1-5
D: TRBD1
DNA: TGTGCCACCGGGACAGGGGGCTTCGATAGCAATCAGCCCCAGCATTTT
CDR3: CATGTGGFDSNQPQHF

size: NA
V: TRBV6-5
J: TRBJ2-3
D: NA
DNA: TGTGCCAGCACCTCGGAGAGCACAGATACGCAGTATTTT
CDR3: CASTSESTDTQYF

size: NA
V: TRBV6-5
J: TRBJ1-6
D: TRBD1
DNA: TGTGCCAGCAGTGCGGACAGGAGGACGAATTCACCCCTCCACTTT
CDR3: CASSADRRTNSPLHF

size: NA
V: TRBV19
J: TRBJ2-5
D: TRBD1
DNA: TGTGCCAGTAGCCTACAGGGGTCTGGGGAGACCCAGTACTTC
CDR3: CASSLQGSGETQYF

size: once
V: TRBV9
J: TRBJ2-4
D: TRBD2
DNA: TGTGCCAGCAGCGCGGGGCATAAGGGAGGGAACATTCAGTACTTC
CDR3: CASSAGHKGGNIQYF

size: many
V: TRBV5-1
J: TRBJ2-5
D: TRBD2
DNA: TGCGCCAGCAGCCCTAGGACTAGCGGGCAAGAGACCCAGTACTTC
CDR3: CASSPRTSGQETQYF

size: NA
V: TRBV14
J: TRBJ1-3
D: NA
DNA: TGTGCCAGCAACTATGGAGGGGCTGGAAACACCATATATTTT
CDR3: CASNYGGAGNTIYF

size: once
V: TRBV4-3
J: TRBJ2-1
D: TRBD2
DNA: TGCGCCAGCAGCCAATTAGCGGGAGTACCACACGGTGAGCAGTTCTTC
CDR3: CASSQLAGVPHGEQFF